The sequence of this T cell receptor beta chain was determined in a study of Tregs in tolerant kidney transplant recipients. The nonmyeloablative bone marrow transplants came from related graft donors, with transient mixed chimerism. Unstimulated Tregs (CD4+CD25+CD127-) and CD4+CD25- non-Tregs were sorted from PBMCs. Generated by immunoSEQ multiplex PCR, the TCRdb table keeps only in-frame clones and is missing some. The table records about 100,000 clones, roughly 93% of them present only once. Trimming took 5 bases from V and 7 from J; bases not matched to a gene: 13. CDR3 size: 16 residues. Germline V lookup: CDR1 LNHNV, CDR2 YYDKDF (reference sequence). A word on this clone: Its antigen is not identified.

Study-level results: Donor-specific Treg expansion exceeded global Treg expansion in tolerant patients, suggesting antigen drive.

The sample in question was CD4+ T cells from blood (PBMCs), obtained 12 months after the transplant. This chain connects TRBV15 to TRBJ1-5; 8 bases align to TRBD1. This receptor was identified in a human patient who received a combined kidney and bone marrow transplant. Some T cells may have come from the graft donor. The CDR3 DNA is TGTGCCACCAGCTTAGACCCAACAGGGGGACGGCAGCCCCAGCATTTT. Its protein is CATSLDPTGGRQPQHF. The variable domain in full, completed from reference TRBV15 and TRBJ1-5, reads DAMVIQNPRYQVTQFGKPVTLSCSQTLNHNVMYWYQQKSSQAPKLLFHYYDKDFNNEADTPDNFQSRRPNTSFCFLDIRSPGLGDTAMYLCATSLDPTGGRQPQHFGDGTRLSIL.